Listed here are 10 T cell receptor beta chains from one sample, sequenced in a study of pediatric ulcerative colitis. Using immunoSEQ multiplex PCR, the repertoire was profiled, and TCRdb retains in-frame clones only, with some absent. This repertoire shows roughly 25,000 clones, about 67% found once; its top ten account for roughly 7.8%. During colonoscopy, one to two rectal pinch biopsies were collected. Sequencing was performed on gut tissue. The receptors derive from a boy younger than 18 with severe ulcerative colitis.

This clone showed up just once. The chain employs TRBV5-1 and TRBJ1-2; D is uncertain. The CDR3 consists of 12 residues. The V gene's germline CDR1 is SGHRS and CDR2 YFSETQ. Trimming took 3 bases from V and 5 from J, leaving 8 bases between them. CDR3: CASSSPEYGYTF. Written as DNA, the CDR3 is TGCGCCAGCAGCTCCCCGGAGTATGGCTACACCTTC.

This CDR3 is CASSRRGEYTGELFF. The CDR3 DNA follows: TGTGCCAGTAGTCGGCGGGGAGAGTACACCGGGGAGCTGTTTTTT. This sequence joins TRBV19 and TRBJ2-2, with a possible D match to TRBD2 (6 bases). This CDR3 region has 15 residues. The germline V and J ends were trimmed by 5 bases and 3 bases, with 13 bases remaining between them. Germline assignment: CDR1 LNHDA and CDR2 SQIVND (reference sequence).

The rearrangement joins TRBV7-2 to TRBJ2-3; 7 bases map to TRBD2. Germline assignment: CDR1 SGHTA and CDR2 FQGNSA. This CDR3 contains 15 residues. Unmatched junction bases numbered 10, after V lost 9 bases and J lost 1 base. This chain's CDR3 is CASGLGRVGTDTQYF. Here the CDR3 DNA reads TGTGCCAGTGGACTAGGGAGGGTGGGCACAGATACGCAGTATTTT.

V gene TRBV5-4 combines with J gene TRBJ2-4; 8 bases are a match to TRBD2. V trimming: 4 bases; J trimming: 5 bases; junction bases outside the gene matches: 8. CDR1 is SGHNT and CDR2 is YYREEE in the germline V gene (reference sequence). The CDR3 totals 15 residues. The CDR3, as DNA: TGTGCCAGCAGCCCGGGGGGACTAGTGGAAAACATTCAGTACTTC. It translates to CASSPGGLVENIQYF.

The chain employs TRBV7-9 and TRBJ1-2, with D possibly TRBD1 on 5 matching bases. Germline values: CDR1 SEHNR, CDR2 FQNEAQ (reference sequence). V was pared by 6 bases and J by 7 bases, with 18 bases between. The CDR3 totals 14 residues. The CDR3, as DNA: TGTGCCAGCAGTTCACCGGGACCCCTAGCTGGCTACACCTTC. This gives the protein CASSSPGPLAGYTF.

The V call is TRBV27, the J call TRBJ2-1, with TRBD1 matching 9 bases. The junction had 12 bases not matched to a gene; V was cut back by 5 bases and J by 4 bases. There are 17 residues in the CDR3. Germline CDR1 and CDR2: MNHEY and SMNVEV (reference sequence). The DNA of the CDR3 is TGTGCCAGCAGTCCATCGGCCTCCGGGACAGGGTACAATGAGCAGTTCTTC. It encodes CASSPSASGTGYNEQFF.

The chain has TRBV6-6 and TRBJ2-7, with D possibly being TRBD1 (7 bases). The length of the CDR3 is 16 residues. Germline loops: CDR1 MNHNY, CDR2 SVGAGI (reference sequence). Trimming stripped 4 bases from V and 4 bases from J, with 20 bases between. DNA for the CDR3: TGTGCCAGCAGTTCCCGACAGGGAGGAACGACGTACGAGCAGTACTTC. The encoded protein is CASSSRQGGTTYEQYF.

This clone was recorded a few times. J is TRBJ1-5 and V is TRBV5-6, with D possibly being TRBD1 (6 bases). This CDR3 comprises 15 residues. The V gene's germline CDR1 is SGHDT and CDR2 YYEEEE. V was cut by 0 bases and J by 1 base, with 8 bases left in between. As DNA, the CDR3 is TGTGCCAGCAGCTTGGGGCAGGGGAGCAATCAGCCCCAGCATTTT. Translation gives CASSLGQGSNQPQHF.

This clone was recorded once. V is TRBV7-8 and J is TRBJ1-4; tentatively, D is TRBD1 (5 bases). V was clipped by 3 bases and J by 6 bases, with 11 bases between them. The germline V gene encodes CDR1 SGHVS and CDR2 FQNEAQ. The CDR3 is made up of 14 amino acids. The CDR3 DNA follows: TGTGCCAGCAGCTTCCACTTGGGGGATGAAAAACTGTTTTTT. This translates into CASSFHLGDEKLFF.

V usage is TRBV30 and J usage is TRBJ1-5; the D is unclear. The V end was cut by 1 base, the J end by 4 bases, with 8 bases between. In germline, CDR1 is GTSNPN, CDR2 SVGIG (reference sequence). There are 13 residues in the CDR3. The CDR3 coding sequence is TGTGCCTGGAGTGGGGGAGGGAATCAGCCCCAGCATTTT. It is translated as CAWSGGGNQPQHF.